This T cell receptor (beta chain) was documented in a study of blood T cell repertoires in COVID-19. From germline, CDR1 is SQVTM and CDR2 ANQGSEA. There are 14 residues in the CDR3. V lost 6 bases, J lost 0 bases, and 6 bases stayed unmatched. Generated by immunoSEQ multiplex PCR, the TCRdb table keeps only in-frame clones and is missing some. The sample yields nearly 200,000 clones, around 84% seen once. The material sequenced was peripheral blood. J is TRBJ2-3 and V is TRBV29-1; TRBD2 aligns across 7 bases. The sequence was obtained from a human donor in a cohort sampled during active COVID-19. CDR3 loop: CSVKSGASTDTQYF. CDR3 DNA sequence: TGCAGCGTCAAAAGCGGGGCTAGCACAGATACGCAGTATTTT.